This T cell receptor beta chain was profiled in a study of T cell responses to AZD1222 COVID-19 vaccine. The ends lost 3 bases at V and 4 bases at J; junction bases unmatched: 5. Germline V gene lookup returns CDR1 MGHRA and CDR2 YSYEKL. The CDR3 consists of 16 residues. The assay was immunoSEQ multiplex PCR, and TCRdb's table has in-frame clones only and misses some. Of around 140,000 clones listed, 85% to 90% were seen once; the top ten hold more than 1.5%. The source is an adult in good health. The V call is TRBV4-1, the J call TRBJ2-1; 11 nucleotides match TRBD2. The sequences come from peripheral blood, collected on day 0 of AZD1222 vaccination. The CDR3 sequence: CASSHQTSGTYNEQFF. The CDR3 DNA reads as TGCGCCAGCAGCCATCAGACTAGCGGGACTTACAATGAGCAGTTCTTC.